A single sample is the source of the 23 T cell receptor beta chains below, sequenced in a study of control samples from healthy donors and cancer patients. The protocol was immunoSEQ multiplex PCR, while the TCRdb copy is restricted to in-frame clones and leaves out a portion. The sample carries about 35,000 clones, 85% to 95% recorded once. Sequencing was performed on PBMCs. The receptors stem from a man in his forties with colorectal cancer.

The chain combines TRBV27 with TRBJ1-5, with TRBD1 as a possible D gene (5 bases). Germline V gives CDR1 MNHEY, CDR2 SMNVEV (reference sequence). V was pared by 5 bases and J by 1 base, with 9 bases between. The CDR3 sequence is 14 residues long. The CDR3 protein is CASSPRQSNQPQHF. Written as DNA, the CDR3 is TGTGCCAGCAGTCCCCGACAGAGCAATCAGCCCCAGCATTTT.

The V call is TRBV3-1 (or the pseudogene TRBV3-2), the J call TRBJ2-5; no clear D gene. Trimming shortened V by 5 bases and J by 5 bases, and 12 bases separated the two germline ends. The germline CDR1 and CDR2 sequences are LGHDT and YNNKEL (reference sequence). This CDR3 comprises 13 residues. The CDR3, as DNA: TGTGCCAGCAGCAACTCTGTCGGGGAGACCCAGTACTTC. Residues: CASSNSVGETQYF.

The rearrangement joins TRBV11-2 to TRBJ2-5, with D perhaps matching TRBD2 (7 bases). Germline loops: CDR1 SGHAT, CDR2 FQNNGV. This CDR3 has 17 amino acids. V was clipped by 3 bases and J by 1 base, with 18 bases between them. This CDR3 is CASSFSAGGGGQETQYF. CDR3 coding DNA: TGTGCCAGCAGCTTCTCTGCTGGGGGAGGGGGCCAAGAGACCCAGTACTTC. The variable domain in full, completed from reference TRBV11-2 and TRBJ2-5, reads EAGVAQSPRYKIIEKRQSVAFWCNPISGHATLYWYQQILGQGPKLLIQFQNNGVVDDSQLPKDRFSAERLKGVDSTLKIQPAKLEDSAVYLCASSFSAGGGGQETQYFGPGTRLLVL.

V gene TRBV30 combines with J gene TRBJ2-3; 8 bases fit TRBD2. The CDR3 has 13 amino acids. Looked up from germline, CDR1 is GTSNPN and CDR2 is SVGIG (reference sequence). Trimming cost V 3 bases and J 3 bases; bases outside gene matches: 2. The CDR3 DNA sequence: TGTGCCTGGAGGAGCGGGGGAACAGATACGCAGTATTTT. Translated: CAWRSGGTDTQYF.

The chain has TRBV3-1 (or the pseudogene TRBV3-2) and TRBJ1-6, with a possible D match to TRBD1 (6 bases). V was clipped by 1 base and J by 7 bases, with 11 bases between them. From germline, CDR1 is LGHDT and CDR2 YNNKEL (reference sequence). The CDR3 has 15 amino acids. In DNA form, the CDR3 reads TGTGCCAGCAGCCAAGTACAGGGAGGCAATTCACCCCTCCACTTT. The encoded protein is CASSQVQGGNSPLHF.

This rearrangement joins TRBV18 to TRBJ1-4, with a possible D match to TRBD1 (6 bases). Germline lookup yields CDR1 KGHSH and CDR2 LQKENI. The length of the CDR3 is 15 residues. V was cut by 4 bases and J by 7 bases, with 16 bases left in between. CDR3 sequence: CASSLEDRIGEKLFF. The CDR3 DNA sequence: TGTGCCAGCTCACTCGAGGACAGAATTGGTGAAAAACTGTTTTTT.

The rearrangement uses TRBV25-1 and TRBJ2-5; D is undetermined. The V and J ends lost 0 bases and 4 bases respectively, with 9 bases between them. This CDR3 spans 14 amino acids. Germline CDR1 and CDR2: MGHDK and SYGVNS. The CDR3 sequence: CASSEYRQTETQYF. In DNA form, the CDR3 reads TGTGCCAGCAGTGAATATCGGCAGACAGAGACCCAGTACTTC.

J is TRBJ2-7 and V is TRBV4-3; D is tentatively TRBD1 or TRBD2 (5 bases each). The germline gives CDR1 LGHNA, CDR2 YSLEER. The CDR3 sequence is 15 residues long. V dropped 1 base and J dropped 0 bases, with 10 bases sitting between them. CDR3 in amino acids: CASSQGGRSSYEQYF. The CDR3 nucleotides read TGCGCCAGCAGCCAAGGGGGACGGAGCTCCTACGAGCAGTACTTC.

The rearrangement joins TRBV6-1 to TRBJ2-1; TRBD1 matches at 9 bases. Germline CDR1 MNHNS, CDR2 SASEGT. The CDR3 sequence is 16 residues long. J was trimmed by 4 bases and V by 2 bases; bases with no gene match: 6. CDR3 sequence reads: CASSEPGQGLYNEQFF. In DNA, the CDR3 is TGTGCCAGCAGTGAACCGGGACAGGGATTATACAATGAGCAGTTCTTC.

The chain has TRBV7-3 and TRBJ2-2; D is unclear. From germline, CDR1 is SGHTA and CDR2 FQGTGA. V gave up 2 bases and J gave up 2 bases, with 6 bases separating them. CDR3 length: 14 amino acids. CDR3 amino acids: CASSLPHNTGELFF. CDR3 nucleotides: TGTGCCAGCAGCTTACCCCATAACACCGGGGAGCTGTTTTTT.

The rearrangement uses TRBV9 and TRBJ2-5; D unresolved. Trimming left V 4 bases short and J 5 bases short, with 12 bases between. This CDR3 comprises 13 residues. Germline V gives CDR1 SGDLS, CDR2 YYNGEE. CDR3 in amino acids: CASSTPGRETQYF. DNA of the CDR3: TGTGCCAGCAGCACCCCCGGACGTGAGACCCAGTACTTC.

V gene TRBV6-5 combines with J gene TRBJ2-7, with 13 nucleotides matching TRBD2. The CDR3 is 12 amino acids. Per germline, CDR1 MNHEY and CDR2 SVGAGI. The junction had 5 bases not matched to a gene; V was cut back by 8 bases and J by 10 bases. CDR3 protein: CASSGLAGTQYF. In nucleotides, the CDR3 is TGTGCCAGCTCGGGACTAGCGGGGACTCAGTACTTC.

The CDR3 sequence is CASSQGQGNQPQHF. CDR3 DNA sequence: TGTGCCAGCAGCCAGGGACAGGGGAATCAGCCCCAGCATTTT. The chain has TRBV16 and TRBJ1-5, with TRBD1 matching over 10 bases. The CDR3 consists of 14 residues. J lost 4 bases, V lost 3 bases, and 0 bases had no gene match. Germline V gene data show CDR1 as KGHSY and CDR2 as FQNENV.

The chain employs TRBV6-2 or TRBV6-3 and TRBJ1-2, with 7 bases identical to TRBD1. CDR1 and CDR2 from the germline V gene are MNHEY and SVGEGT. CDR3 length: 17 residues. The junction had 11 bases not matched to a gene; V was cut back by 4 bases and J by 0 bases. The CDR3 sequence is CASSSRPGTATNYGYTF. CDR3 nucleotides: TGTGCCAGCAGTTCACGACCCGGGACAGCCACTAACTATGGCTACACCTTC.

V is TRBV18 and J is TRBJ1-6; the match to TRBD1 covers 7 bases. Germline CDR1 KGHSH, CDR2 LQKENI. V shed 4 bases and J 7 bases; nucleotides not matched to a gene: 7. The CDR3 extends over 15 amino acids. The DNA of the CDR3 is TGTGCCAGCTCACGCCTGACAGGGAGCAATTCACCCCTCCACTTT. The encoded protein is CASSRLTGSNSPLHF.

This chain joins TRBV27 and TRBJ2-5, with D tentatively TRBD1 (6 bases). The CDR3 runs 16 residues. Per germline, CDR1 MNHEY and CDR2 SMNVEV (reference sequence). V was shortened by 7 bases and J by 5 bases, with 23 bases between the two germline ends. Written as DNA, the CDR3 is TGTGCCAGCACCCCGTTTAGTTCTCGTCAGGGGGAGACCCAGTACTTC. As protein: CASTPFSSRQGETQYF.

J is TRBJ1-2 and V is TRBV7-3; TRBD1 aligns across 7 bases. Looked up from germline, CDR1 is SGHTA and CDR2 is FQGTGA. The V and J ends lost 8 bases and 8 bases, in that order; junction bases with no gene match: 20. This CDR3 region has 16 residues. The chain's CDR3 is CASSRSGGEFTGGYTF. CDR3 nucleotides: TGTGCCAGCTCCCGATCAGGGGGGGAATTTACGGGCGGCTACACCTTC.

This sequence joins TRBV3-1 (or the pseudogene TRBV3-2) and TRBJ1-3; unclear D gene. CDR1 and CDR2 from the germline V gene are LGHDT and YNNKEL (reference sequence). This CDR3 spans 18 amino acids. Trimming removed 0 bases from V and 0 bases from J, with 15 bases in between. The CDR3 bases are TGTGCCAGCAGCCAAGATCGTGGATCACTGGGCTCTGGAAACACCATATATTTT. Residues: CASSQDRGSLGSGNTIYF.

The J gene is TRBJ1-2, the V gene TRBV6-5; D is possibly TRBD1 (5 bases). Trimming pared 2 bases from V and 3 bases from J, leaving 7 bases between. The germline gives CDR1 MNHEY, CDR2 SVGAGI. The CDR3 extends over 13 amino acids. Here the CDR3 DNA reads TGTGCCAGCAGTTACGAAGGGGACTATGGCTACACCTTC. As protein: CASSYEGDYGYTF.

The chain is built from TRBV7-8 and TRBJ1-5, with D hard to call. Trimming stripped 3 bases from V and 3 bases from J, with 6 bases between. Per the germline V gene, CDR1 is SGHVS and CDR2 is FQNEAQ. The CDR3 runs to 13 residues. The CDR3 sequence: CASSLKDNQPQHF. DNA of the CDR3: TGTGCCAGCAGCTTGAAAGACAATCAGCCCCAGCATTTT.

The chain recombines TRBV5-1 with TRBJ1-1; D possibly corresponds to TRBD1 (5 bases). The germline CDR1 and CDR2 sequences are SGHRS and YFSETQ. The CDR3 is 13 residues long. V lost 1 base and J 6 bases, leaving 10 bases between the germline ends. The CDR3 here is CASSLYRGAEAFF. The CDR3 DNA follows: TGCGCCAGCAGCTTGTACCGGGGCGCTGAAGCTTTCTTT.

The chain couples TRBV21-1 to TRBJ2-3; the table's D call of TRBD2 was not tested on the DNA. TRBV21-1 is a documented pseudogene. The CDR3 sequence is 16 residues long. The CDR3 sequence: CASSRLAGLSTDTQYF. The CDR3 nucleotides read TGTGCCAGCAGCCGACTAGCGGGCTTAAGCACAGATACGCAGTATTTT.

Only one count was recorded for this clone. At the DNA level, this CDR3 is encoded by other sequences in the same sample as well. This sequence joins TRBV3-1 (or the pseudogene TRBV3-2) and TRBJ1-5, with D possibly being TRBD1 (5 bases). Trimming removed 4 bases at V and 5 bases at J, with 9 bases between. CDR1 and CDR2 (germline): LGHDT, YNNKEL (reference sequence). The CDR3 spans 13 residues. The CDR3, as DNA: TGTGCCAGCAGCCGCGGAGGGGATCAGCCCCAGCATTTT. This encodes CASSRGGDQPQHF.